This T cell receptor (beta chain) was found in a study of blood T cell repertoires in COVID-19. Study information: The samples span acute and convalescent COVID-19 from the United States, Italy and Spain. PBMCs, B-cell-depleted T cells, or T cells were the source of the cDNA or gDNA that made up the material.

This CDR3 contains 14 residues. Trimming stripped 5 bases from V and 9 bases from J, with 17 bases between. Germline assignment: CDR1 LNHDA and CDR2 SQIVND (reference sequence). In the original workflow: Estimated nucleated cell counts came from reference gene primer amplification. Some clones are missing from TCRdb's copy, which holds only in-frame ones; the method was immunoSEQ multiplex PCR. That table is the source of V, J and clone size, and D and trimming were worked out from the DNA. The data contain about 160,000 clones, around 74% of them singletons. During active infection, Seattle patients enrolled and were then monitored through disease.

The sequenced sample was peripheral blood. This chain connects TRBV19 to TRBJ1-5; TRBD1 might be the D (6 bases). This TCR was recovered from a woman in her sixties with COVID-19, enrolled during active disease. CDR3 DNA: TGTGCCAGTAGTGTCGACCGGGACATAAGGCCCCAGCATTTT. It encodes CASSVDRDIRPQHF.